The rows below give T cell receptor beta chains drawn from one sample of a study of early T cells in non-severe SARS-CoV-2 infection. TCRdb re-derived calls from the 5' RACE reads in MiXCR, one entry per CDR3 protein. The sample carries some 66,000 distinct CDR3 sequences, less than 9.5% recorded once. Sample: whole blood. These receptors originate from an adult who was a healthcare worker with PCR-confirmed SARS-CoV-2 infection or an uninfected control (not recorded which). The CDR3 runs from the conserved cysteine through the conserved F or W. Each record gives: clone size, D gene, J gene, V gene, CDR3 protein, CDR3 DNA. A D gene is named only where the DNA matches it firmly. Clone size is stated in some rows and not others, as once, few, many or a class when expanded.

clone_size: NA; d_call: TRBD2; j_call: TRBJ2-5; v_call: TRBV20-1; cdr3_aa: CSASPPTSGQETQYF; cdr3_nt: TGCAGTGCTAGCCCTCCCACTAGCGGCCAAGAGACCCAGTACTTC
clone_size: few; d_call: TRBD1; j_call: TRBJ2-3; v_call: TRBV5-1; cdr3_aa: CASSLGRGQNPVTDTQYF; cdr3_nt: TGCGCCAGCAGCTTGGGAAGGGGGCAAAACCCCGTCACAGATACGCAGTATTTT
clone_size: few; d_call: TRBD1; j_call: TRBJ1-4; v_call: TRBV23-1; cdr3_aa: CASSQSKGDRARGGEKLFF; cdr3_nt: TGCGCCAGCAGTCAATCGAAGGGGGACAGGGCCCGAGGAGGCGAAAAACTGTTTTTT
clone_size: many; d_call: TRBD2; j_call: TRBJ2-1; v_call: TRBV24-1; cdr3_aa: CATSDQRGPPGGNEQFF; cdr3_nt: TGTGCCACCAGTGATCAACGGGGGCCGCCGGGGGGGAATGAGCAGTTCTTC
clone_size: many; d_call: TRBD1; j_call: TRBJ2-7; v_call: TRBV24-1; cdr3_aa: CATSENRGQGGHYEQYF; cdr3_nt: TGTGCCACCAGCGAGAACCGAGGACAGGGGGGCCACTACGAGCAGTACTTC
clone_size: NA; d_call: NA; j_call: TRBJ2-5; v_call: TRBV28; cdr3_aa: CASSLRQETQYF; cdr3_nt: TGTGCCAGCAGTTTAAGGCAAGAGACCCAGTACTTC
clone_size: NA; d_call: NA; j_call: TRBJ2-1; v_call: TRBV11-2; cdr3_aa: CASSLPSFAPDRDTSYNEQFF; cdr3_nt: TGTGCCAGCAGCTTACCATCCTTCGCGCCAGACCGGGACACCTCCTACAATGAGCAGTTCTTC
clone_size: many; d_call: TRBD1; j_call: TRBJ1-1; v_call: TRBV18; cdr3_aa: CASSPLGQGDDTEAFF; cdr3_nt: TGTGCCAGCTCACCACTTGGGCAGGGGGATGACACTGAAGCTTTCTTT
clone_size: NA; d_call: NA; j_call: TRBJ2-3; v_call: TRBV20-1; cdr3_aa: CSAKGQVSTQYF; cdr3_nt: TGCAGTGCTAAGGGGCAAGTTAGTACGCAGTATTTT
clone_size: NA; d_call: NA; j_call: TRBJ2-5; v_call: TRBV5-1; cdr3_aa: CASSLVFGAGSGDQETQYF; cdr3_nt: TGCGCCAGCAGCTTGGTTTTCGGGGCGGGGAGCGGAGATCAAGAGACCCAGTACTTC
clone_size: NA; d_call: NA; j_call: TRBJ1-3; v_call: TRBV28; cdr3_aa: CASSLIQTRSGNTIYF; cdr3_nt: TGTGCCAGCAGTTTAATACAGACCCGCTCTGGAAACACCATATATTTT
clone_size: NA; d_call: NA; j_call: TRBJ2-3; v_call: TRBV12-3/TRBV12-4; cdr3_aa: CASSFATDTQYF; cdr3_nt: TGTGCCAGCAGTTTTGCCACAGATACGCAGTATTTT
clone_size: few; d_call: TRBD1; j_call: TRBJ2-3; v_call: TRBV27; cdr3_aa: CASSIRTGAGDTQYF; cdr3_nt: TGTGCCAGCAGTATAAGGACAGGGGCAGGGGATACGCAGTATTTT
clone_size: many; d_call: NA; j_call: TRBJ2-1; v_call: TRBV6-1; cdr3_aa: CASPSLRDIVYNEQFF; cdr3_nt: TGTGCCAGCCCCTCCCTCCGGGACATAGTATACAATGAGCAGTTCTTC
clone_size: NA; d_call: NA; j_call: TRBJ2-7; v_call: TRBV28; cdr3_aa: CASTRLGQYF; cdr3_nt: TGTGCCAGCACCCGGCTCGGGCAGTACTTC
clone_size: NA; d_call: NA; j_call: TRBJ2-3; v_call: TRBV7-2; cdr3_aa: CASSLGRGPTDTQYF; cdr3_nt: TGTGCCAGCAGCTTAGGGAGAGGGCCCACAGATACGCAGTATTTT
clone_size: NA; d_call: TRBD2; j_call: TRBJ2-7; v_call: TRBV7-2; cdr3_aa: CASSLETALAGEQYF; cdr3_nt: TGTGCCAGCAGCTTAGAAACGGCGTTAGCGGGAGAGCAGTACTTC
clone_size: NA; d_call: TRBD2; j_call: TRBJ2-3; v_call: TRBV3-1; cdr3_aa: CASSQLAGGPTDTQYF; cdr3_nt: TGTGCCAGCAGCCAGCTAGCGGGAGGACCCACAGATACGCAGTATTTT
clone_size: few; d_call: TRBD2; j_call: TRBJ2-7; v_call: TRBV7-2; cdr3_aa: CASSFPGLATYEQYF; cdr3_nt: TGTGCCAGCAGCTTTCCGGGACTAGCGACCTACGAGCAGTACTTC
clone_size: NA; d_call: NA; j_call: TRBJ2-2; v_call: TRBV19; cdr3_aa: CASSSARDRELFF; cdr3_nt: TGTGCCAGTAGTTCGGCTAGGGACAGGGAGCTGTTTTTT
clone_size: NA; d_call: TRBD2; j_call: TRBJ2-3; v_call: TRBV4-3; cdr3_aa: CAPSGGPCTDTQYF; cdr3_nt: TGCGCCCCCTCGGGGGGGCCATGCACAGATACGCAGTATTTT
clone_size: many; d_call: NA; j_call: TRBJ2-1; v_call: TRBV4-2; cdr3_aa: CASSQAPHREQFF; cdr3_nt: TGTGCCAGCAGCCAAGCCCCCCACCGTGAGCAGTTCTTC
clone_size: many; d_call: NA; j_call: TRBJ2-1; v_call: TRBV21-1; cdr3_aa: CASSNEYARAGRAKYNEQFF; cdr3_nt: TGTGCCAGCAGCAACGAGTATGCCAGGGCCGGGAGGGCGAAATACAATGAGCAGTTCTTC
clone_size: few; d_call: NA; j_call: TRBJ2-3; v_call: TRBV7-2; cdr3_aa: CASSPRAASTDTQYF; cdr3_nt: TGTGCCAGCAGCCCACGCGCGGCTAGCACAGATACGCAGTATTTT
clone_size: few; d_call: NA; j_call: TRBJ2-2; v_call: TRBV11-2; cdr3_aa: CASSLWGREPNTGELFF; cdr3_nt: TGTGCCAGCAGCTTATGGGGGCGGGAACCTAACACCGGGGAGCTGTTTTTT
clone_size: few; d_call: NA; j_call: TRBJ2-5; v_call: TRBV29-1; cdr3_aa: CSVTVGQTQYF; cdr3_nt: TGCAGCGTAACAGTAGGGCAGACCCAGTACTTC
clone_size: NA; d_call: NA; j_call: TRBJ1-1; v_call: TRBV11-2; cdr3_aa: CASSKGQNTEAFF; cdr3_nt: TGTGCCAGCAGCAAAGGACAGAACACTGAAGCTTTCTTT
clone_size: NA; d_call: TRBD2; j_call: TRBJ2-1; v_call: TRBV19; cdr3_aa: CASSPMGLAGGIYEQFF; cdr3_nt: TGTGCCAGTAGTCCGATGGGACTAGCGGGAGGGATCTATGAGCAGTTCTTC
clone_size: NA; d_call: TRBD2; j_call: TRBJ2-1; v_call: TRBV5-1; cdr3_aa: CASSFLAGGSYNEQFF; cdr3_nt: TGCGCCAGCAGCTTCCTAGCGGGAGGCTCCTACAATGAGCAGTTCTTC
clone_size: few; d_call: NA; j_call: TRBJ2-3; v_call: TRBV20-1; cdr3_aa: CSARDGSPGRTDTQYF; cdr3_nt: TGCAGTGCTAGAGATGGTTCCCCAGGGAGGACAGATACGCAGTATTTT
clone_size: few; d_call: TRBD1; j_call: TRBJ2-1; v_call: TRBV7-8; cdr3_aa: CASSRRDRDYNEQFF; cdr3_nt: TGTGCCAGCAGCCGCCGGGACAGGGACTACAATGAGCAGTTCTTC
clone_size: NA; d_call: TRBD2; j_call: TRBJ2-7; v_call: TRBV7-2; cdr3_aa: CASSLLAGPYEQYF; cdr3_nt: TGTGCCAGCAGCTTGCTAGCGGGTCCCTACGAGCAGTACTTC
clone_size: many; d_call: NA; j_call: TRBJ2-1; v_call: TRBV12-3/TRBV12-4; cdr3_aa: CASSPRRSGTGYNEQFF; cdr3_nt: TGTGCCAGCAGTCCCAGACGTAGCGGGACAGGGTACAATGAGCAGTTCTTC
clone_size: few; d_call: NA; j_call: TRBJ1-2; v_call: TRBV7-9; cdr3_aa: CASSLWQNYGYTF; cdr3_nt: TGTGCCAGCAGCTTATGGCAGAACTATGGCTACACCTTC
clone_size: NA; d_call: TRBD1; j_call: TRBJ2-1; v_call: TRBV18; cdr3_aa: CASSLSGTGNNEQFF; cdr3_nt: TGTGCCAGCTCACTTTCCGGGACAGGTAACAATGAGCAGTTCTTC
clone_size: NA; d_call: NA; j_call: TRBJ2-7; v_call: TRBV29-1; cdr3_aa: CSVELAAEQYF; cdr3_nt: TGCAGCGTCGAACTGGCGGCTGAGCAGTACTTC
clone_size: medium-sized; d_call: NA; j_call: TRBJ2-6; v_call: TRBV27; cdr3_aa: CASSPRTGRGSGANVLTF; cdr3_nt: TGTGCCAGCAGTCCCAGGACAGGGAGGGGGTCTGGGGCCAACGTCCTGACTTTC
clone_size: few; d_call: NA; j_call: TRBJ2-7; v_call: TRBV10-2; cdr3_aa: CASRPGGDLYEQYF; cdr3_nt: TGCGCCAGCAGGCCCGGTGGGGACCTGTACGAGCAGTACTTC
clone_size: many; d_call: TRBD1; j_call: TRBJ2-5; v_call: TRBV18; cdr3_aa: CASSWDRGLETQYF; cdr3_nt: TGTGCCAGCTCTTGGGACAGGGGTTTGGAGACCCAGTACTTC
clone_size: NA; d_call: NA; j_call: TRBJ2-7; v_call: TRBV20-1; cdr3_aa: CSARNPNYEQYF; cdr3_nt: TGCAGTGCTAGAAACCCCAACTACGAGCAGTACTTC
clone_size: NA; d_call: TRBD1; j_call: TRBJ1-2; v_call: TRBV20-1; cdr3_aa: CSADSGQGGYGYTF; cdr3_nt: TGCAGTGCTGACTCAGGACAGGGCGGCTATGGCTACACCTTC
clone_size: few; d_call: NA; j_call: TRBJ2-1; v_call: TRBV28; cdr3_aa: CASSLPSRNEQFF; cdr3_nt: TGTGCCAGCAGTCTCCCGAGCCGGAATGAGCAGTTCTTC
clone_size: many; d_call: TRBD2; j_call: TRBJ2-7; v_call: TRBV20-1; cdr3_aa: CSAPSGINLRYEQYF; cdr3_nt: TGCAGTGCCCCTAGCGGGATCAACCTTAGATACGAGCAGTACTTC
clone_size: few; d_call: NA; j_call: TRBJ1-6; v_call: TRBV28; cdr3_aa: CASSTKYAGRNSPLHF; cdr3_nt: TGTGCCAGCAGTACGAAATATGCAGGGCGGAATTCACCCCTCCACTTT
clone_size: few; d_call: NA; j_call: TRBJ2-5; v_call: TRBV12-3/TRBV12-4; cdr3_aa: CASSPRRRETQYF; cdr3_nt: TGTGCCAGCAGTCCTCGGAGGCGGGAGACCCAGTACTTC
clone_size: many; d_call: NA; j_call: TRBJ2-2; v_call: TRBV6-5; cdr3_aa: CASSYRDGELFF; cdr3_nt: TGTGCCAGCAGTTACCGGGACGGGGAGCTGTTTTTT
clone_size: NA; d_call: TRBD1; j_call: TRBJ1-4; v_call: TRBV7-9; cdr3_aa: CASSRTGTANEKLFF; cdr3_nt: TGTGCCAGCAGCCGAACCGGGACAGCGAATGAAAAACTGTTTTTT
clone_size: NA; d_call: NA; j_call: TRBJ2-1; v_call: TRBV30; cdr3_aa: CACLRDFTYNEQFF; cdr3_nt: TGTGCCTGCCTCCGGGACTTCACCTACAATGAGCAGTTCTTC
clone_size: many; d_call: NA; j_call: TRBJ2-3; v_call: TRBV20-1; cdr3_aa: CSARDRMGRDTQYF; cdr3_nt: TGCAGTGCTAGAGATCGGATGGGCAGGGATACGCAGTATTTT
clone_size: NA; d_call: NA; j_call: TRBJ1-1; v_call: TRBV7-3; cdr3_aa: CASSPVAGVEAFF; cdr3_nt: TGTGCCAGCAGCCCCGTGGCAGGGGTAGAAGCTTTCTTT
clone_size: few; d_call: NA; j_call: TRBJ2-2; v_call: TRBV7-8; cdr3_aa: CASSESSWLGPGELFF; cdr3_nt: TGTGCCAGCAGCGAGAGCTCTTGGTTGGGCCCCGGGGAGCTGTTTTTT
clone_size: NA; d_call: NA; j_call: TRBJ2-1; v_call: TRBV12-2; cdr3_aa: CASRLQRNEQFF; cdr3_nt: TGTGCAAGTCGCCTACAAAGGAATGAGCAGTTCTTC
clone_size: few; d_call: NA; j_call: TRBJ1-1; v_call: TRBV20-1; cdr3_aa: CSARERSGRLNTEAFF; cdr3_nt: TGCAGTGCTAGAGAGCGGTCAGGACGATTGAACACTGAAGCTTTCTTT